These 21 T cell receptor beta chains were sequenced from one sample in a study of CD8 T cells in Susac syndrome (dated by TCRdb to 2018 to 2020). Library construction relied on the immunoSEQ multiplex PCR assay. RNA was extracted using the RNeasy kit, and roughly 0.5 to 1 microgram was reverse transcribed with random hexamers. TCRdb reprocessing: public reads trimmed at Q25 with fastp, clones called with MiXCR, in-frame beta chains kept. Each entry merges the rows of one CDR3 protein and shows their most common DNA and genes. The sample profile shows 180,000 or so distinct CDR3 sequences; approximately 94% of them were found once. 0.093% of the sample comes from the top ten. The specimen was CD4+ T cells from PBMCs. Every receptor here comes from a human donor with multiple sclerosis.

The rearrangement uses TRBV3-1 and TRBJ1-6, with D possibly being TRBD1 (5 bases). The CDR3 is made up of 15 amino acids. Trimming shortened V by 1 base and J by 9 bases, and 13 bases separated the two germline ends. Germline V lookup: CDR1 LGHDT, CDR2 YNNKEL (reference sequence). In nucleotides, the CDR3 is TGTGCCAGCAGCCAAGGGGCGGGGGGTCTTTCACCCCTCCACTTT. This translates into CASSQGAGGLSPLHF.

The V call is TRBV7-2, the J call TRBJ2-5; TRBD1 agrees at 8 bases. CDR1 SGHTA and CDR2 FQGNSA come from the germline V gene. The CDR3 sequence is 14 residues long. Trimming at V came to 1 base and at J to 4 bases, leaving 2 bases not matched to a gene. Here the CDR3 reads CASSLVRGRETQYF. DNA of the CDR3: TGTGCCAGCAGCTTAGTCAGGGGGCGAGAGACCCAGTACTTC.

For the CDR3, the DNA is TGCAGTGCCAGGGGTTCTAATGAAAAACTGTTTTTT. Translated: CSARGSNEKLFF. The chain joins TRBV20-1 to TRBJ1-4; D is perhaps TRBD1 (6 bases). V lost 6 bases, J lost 3 bases, and 8 bases lay in between. CDR1 and CDR2 (germline): DFQATT, SNEGSKA (reference sequence). CDR3 length: 12 residues.

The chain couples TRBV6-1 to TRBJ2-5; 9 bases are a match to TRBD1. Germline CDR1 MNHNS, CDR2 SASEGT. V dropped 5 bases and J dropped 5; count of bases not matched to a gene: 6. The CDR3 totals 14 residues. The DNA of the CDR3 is TGTGCCAGCAGTCGACAGGGGGGTCCGGAGACCCAGTACTTC. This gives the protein CASSRQGGPETQYF.

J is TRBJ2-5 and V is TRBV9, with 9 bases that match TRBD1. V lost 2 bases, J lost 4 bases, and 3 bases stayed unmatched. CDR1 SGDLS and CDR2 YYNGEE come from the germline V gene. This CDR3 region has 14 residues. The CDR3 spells CASSVPGQGETQYF. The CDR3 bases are TGTGCCAGCAGCGTCCCGGGACAGGGAGAGACCCAGTACTTC.

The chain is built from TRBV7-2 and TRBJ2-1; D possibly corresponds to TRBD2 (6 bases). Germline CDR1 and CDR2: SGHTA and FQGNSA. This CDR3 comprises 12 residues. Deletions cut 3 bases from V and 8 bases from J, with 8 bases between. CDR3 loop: CASSLDYYEQFF. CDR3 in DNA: TGTGCCAGCAGCTTGGACTATTATGAGCAGTTCTTC.

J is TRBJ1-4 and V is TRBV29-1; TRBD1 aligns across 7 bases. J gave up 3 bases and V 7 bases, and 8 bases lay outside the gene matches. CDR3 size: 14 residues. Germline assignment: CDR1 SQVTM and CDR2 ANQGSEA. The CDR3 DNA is TGCAGCGCCAGACAGGGAGAGTCTAATGAAAAACTGTTTTTT. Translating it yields CSARQGESNEKLFF.

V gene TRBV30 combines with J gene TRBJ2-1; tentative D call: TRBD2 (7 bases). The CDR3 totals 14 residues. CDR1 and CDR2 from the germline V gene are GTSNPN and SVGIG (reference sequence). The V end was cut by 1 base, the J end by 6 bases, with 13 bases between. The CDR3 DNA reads TGTGCCTGGAGTGGGGGGGCTAGCGGCAATGAGCAGTTCTTC. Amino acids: CAWSGGASGNEQFF.

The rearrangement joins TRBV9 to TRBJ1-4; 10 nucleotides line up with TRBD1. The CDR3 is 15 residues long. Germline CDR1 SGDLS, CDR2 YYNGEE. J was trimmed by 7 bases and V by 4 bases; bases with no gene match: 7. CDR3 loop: CASSPQTGGSEKLFF. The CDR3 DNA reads TGTGCCAGCAGCCCTCAGACAGGGGGCTCTGAAAAACTGTTTTTT.

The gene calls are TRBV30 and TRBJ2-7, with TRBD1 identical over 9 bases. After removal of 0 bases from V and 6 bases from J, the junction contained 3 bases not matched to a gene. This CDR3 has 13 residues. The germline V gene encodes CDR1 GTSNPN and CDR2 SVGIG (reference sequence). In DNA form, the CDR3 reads TGTGCCTGGAGTGTAGGGACAGGGTCCGAGCAGTACTTC. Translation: CAWSVGTGSEQYF.

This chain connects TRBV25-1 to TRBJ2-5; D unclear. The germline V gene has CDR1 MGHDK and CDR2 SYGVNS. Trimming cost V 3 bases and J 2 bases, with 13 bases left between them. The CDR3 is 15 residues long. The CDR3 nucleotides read TGTGCCAGCAGTGATATCACCGAGGCTCAAGAGACCCAGTACTTC. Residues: CASSDITEAQETQYF. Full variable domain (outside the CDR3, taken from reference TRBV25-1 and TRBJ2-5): EADIYQTPRYLVIGTGKKITLECSQTMGHDKMYWYQQDPGMELHLIHYSYGVNSTEKGDLSSESTVSRIRTEHFPLTLESARPSHTSQYLCASSDITEAQETQYFGPGTRLLVL.

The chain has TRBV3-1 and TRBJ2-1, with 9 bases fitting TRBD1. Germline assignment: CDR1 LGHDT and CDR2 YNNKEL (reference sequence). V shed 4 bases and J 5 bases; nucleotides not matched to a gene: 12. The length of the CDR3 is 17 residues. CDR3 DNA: TGTGCCAGCAGCCTAAGACCGGGACAGGGCAAAGACAATGAGCAGTTCTTC. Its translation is CASSLRPGQGKDNEQFF.

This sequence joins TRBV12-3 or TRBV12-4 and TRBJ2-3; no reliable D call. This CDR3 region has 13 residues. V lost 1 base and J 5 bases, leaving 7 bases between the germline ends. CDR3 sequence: CASSLEFGDTQYF. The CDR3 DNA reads TGTGCCAGCAGTTTAGAGTTCGGAGATACGCAGTATTTT.

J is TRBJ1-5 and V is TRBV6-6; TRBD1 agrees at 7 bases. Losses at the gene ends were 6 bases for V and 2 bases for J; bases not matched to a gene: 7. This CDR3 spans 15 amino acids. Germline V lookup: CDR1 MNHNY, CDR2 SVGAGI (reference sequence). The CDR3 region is CASSRTGVGNQPQHF. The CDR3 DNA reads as TGTGCCAGCAGCCGAACAGGGGTTGGCAATCAGCCCCAGCATTTT.

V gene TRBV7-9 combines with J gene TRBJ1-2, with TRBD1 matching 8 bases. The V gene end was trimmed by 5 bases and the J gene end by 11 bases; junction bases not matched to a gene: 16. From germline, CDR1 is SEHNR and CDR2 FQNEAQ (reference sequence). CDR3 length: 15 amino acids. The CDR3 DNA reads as TGTGCCAGCAGCCCACCGAGGCCGGCAGGGGGCGCTTACACCTTC. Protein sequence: CASSPPRPAGGAYTF.

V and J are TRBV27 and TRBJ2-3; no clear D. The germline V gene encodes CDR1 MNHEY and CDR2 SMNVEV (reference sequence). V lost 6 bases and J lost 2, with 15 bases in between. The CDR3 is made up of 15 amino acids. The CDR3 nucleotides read TGTGCCAGCAGCCCTGTAGTGACGACCACAGATACGCAGTATTTT. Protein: CASSPVVTTTDTQYF.

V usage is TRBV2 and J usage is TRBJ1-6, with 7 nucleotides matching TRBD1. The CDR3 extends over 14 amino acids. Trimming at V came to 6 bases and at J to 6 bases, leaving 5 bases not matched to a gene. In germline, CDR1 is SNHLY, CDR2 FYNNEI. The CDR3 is CASRATGLNSPLHF. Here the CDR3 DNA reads TGTGCCAGCAGGGCGACAGGGCTTAATTCACCCCTCCACTTT.

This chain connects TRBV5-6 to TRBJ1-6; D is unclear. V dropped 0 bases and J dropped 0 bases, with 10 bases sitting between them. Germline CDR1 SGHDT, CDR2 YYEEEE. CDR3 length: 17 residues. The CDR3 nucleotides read TGTGCCAGCAGCTTGGAGCGCACTAGCTCCTATAATTCACCCCTCCACTTT. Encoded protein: CASSLERTSSYNSPLHF.

CDR3 in amino acids: CASSQVGSRGGQETQYF. The CDR3 DNA reads as TGTGCCAGCAGCCAAGTGGGATCCAGGGGAGGACAAGAGACCCAGTACTTC. This rearrangement joins TRBV3-1 to TRBJ2-5, with D possibly being TRBD1 or TRBD2 (6 bases each). V was shortened by 1 base and J by 2 bases, with 17 bases between the two germline ends. The germline gives CDR1 LGHDT, CDR2 YNNKEL (reference sequence). The CDR3 runs to 17 residues.

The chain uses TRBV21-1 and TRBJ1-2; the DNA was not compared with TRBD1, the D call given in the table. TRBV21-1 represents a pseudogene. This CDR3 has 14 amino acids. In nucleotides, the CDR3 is TGTGCCAGCAGCAGGTGGAGGGGGGCGGGTTGCTACACCTTC. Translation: CASSRWRGAGCYTF.

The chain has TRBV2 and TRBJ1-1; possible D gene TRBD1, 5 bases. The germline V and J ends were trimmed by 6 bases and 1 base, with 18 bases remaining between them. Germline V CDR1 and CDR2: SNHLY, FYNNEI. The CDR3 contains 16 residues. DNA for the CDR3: TGTGCCAGCAGATTAACTAAAAATGGACAGAACACTGAAGCTTTCTTT. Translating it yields CASRLTKNGQNTEAFF.